This TCR beta chain came from a study of blood T cell repertoires in COVID-19. This clone was counted a single time. The CDR3 has 14 amino acids. Trimming removed 5 bases from V and 0 bases from J; junction bases left unmatched: 4. The germline V gene has CDR1 SGHAT and CDR2 FQNNGV. Data came from immunoSEQ multiplex PCR; TCRdb stores just in-frame clones and leaves some out. The sample shows tens of thousands of clones, roughly 85% of them seen only once. The receptor was derived from a man aged 45-65 years with acute or convalescent COVID-19. V and J are TRBV11-2 and TRBJ2-7; 7 nucleotides agree with TRBD1. Sequenced sample: peripheral blood. The CDR3 here is CASSVGQFSYEQYF. CDR3 in DNA: TGTGCCAGCAGCGTGGGACAGTTCTCCTACGAGCAGTACTTC.